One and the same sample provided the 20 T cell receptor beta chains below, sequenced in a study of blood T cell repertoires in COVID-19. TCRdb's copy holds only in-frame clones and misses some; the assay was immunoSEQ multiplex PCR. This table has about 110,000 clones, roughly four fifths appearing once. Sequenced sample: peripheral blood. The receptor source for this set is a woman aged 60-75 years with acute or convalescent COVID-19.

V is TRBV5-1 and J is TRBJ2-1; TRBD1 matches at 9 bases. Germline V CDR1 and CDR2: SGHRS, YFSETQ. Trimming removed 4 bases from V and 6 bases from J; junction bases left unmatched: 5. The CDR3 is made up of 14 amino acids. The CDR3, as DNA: TGCGCCAGCAGCACCGGGACAGGGCCCAATGAGCAGTTCTTC. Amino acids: CASSTGTGPNEQFF.

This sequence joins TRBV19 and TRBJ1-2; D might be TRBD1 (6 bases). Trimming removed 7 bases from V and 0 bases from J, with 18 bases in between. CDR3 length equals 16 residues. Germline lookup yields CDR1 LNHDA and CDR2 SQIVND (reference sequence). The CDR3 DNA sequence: TGTGCCAGTAAACTGCAGGGGCGCGATGCTAACTATGGCTACACCTTC. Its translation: CASKLQGRDANYGYTF.

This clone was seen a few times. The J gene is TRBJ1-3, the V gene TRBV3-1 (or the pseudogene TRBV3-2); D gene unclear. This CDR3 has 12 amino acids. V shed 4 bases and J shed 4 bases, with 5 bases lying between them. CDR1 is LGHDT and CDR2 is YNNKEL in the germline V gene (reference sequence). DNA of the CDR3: TGTGCCAGCAGCCTTCAGGGAAACACCATATATTTT. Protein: CASSLQGNTIYF.

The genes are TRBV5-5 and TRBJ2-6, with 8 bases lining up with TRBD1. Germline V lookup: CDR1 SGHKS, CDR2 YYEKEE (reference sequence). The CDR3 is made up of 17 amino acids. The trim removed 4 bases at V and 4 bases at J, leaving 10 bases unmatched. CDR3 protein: CASSPRDRTAGANVLTF. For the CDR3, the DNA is TGTGCCAGCAGCCCCCGGGACAGGACTGCCGGGGCCAACGTCCTGACTTTC.

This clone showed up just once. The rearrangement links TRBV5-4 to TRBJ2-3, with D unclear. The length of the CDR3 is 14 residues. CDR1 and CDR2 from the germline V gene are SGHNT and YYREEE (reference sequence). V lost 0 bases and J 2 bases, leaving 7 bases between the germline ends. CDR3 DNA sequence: TGTGCCAGCAGCTTGGGTGGCCTCACAGATACGCAGTATTTT. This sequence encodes CASSLGGLTDTQYF.

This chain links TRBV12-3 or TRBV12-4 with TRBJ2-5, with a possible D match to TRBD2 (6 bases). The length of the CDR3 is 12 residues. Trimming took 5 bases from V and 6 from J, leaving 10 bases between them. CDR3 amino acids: CASSTSRQTQYF. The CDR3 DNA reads TGTGCCAGCAGTACTAGCAGACAGACCCAGTACTTC.

Here the CDR3 reads CASSDSGRGFYEQYF. CDR3 sequence (DNA): TGTGCCAGCAGTGATTCTGGGAGGGGGTTCTACGAGCAGTACTTC. The rearrangement uses TRBV25-1 and TRBJ2-7, with D possibly matching TRBD2 (7 bases). From germline, CDR1 is MGHDK and CDR2 SYGVNS. Trimming cost V 3 bases and J 3 bases, with 15 bases left between them. This CDR3 region has 15 residues.

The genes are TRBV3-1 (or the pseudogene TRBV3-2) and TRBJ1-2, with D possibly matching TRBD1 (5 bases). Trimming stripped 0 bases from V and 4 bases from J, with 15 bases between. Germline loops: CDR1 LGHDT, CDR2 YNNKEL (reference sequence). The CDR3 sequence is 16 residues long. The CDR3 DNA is TGTGCCAGCAGCCAAGATTGGACCATCGGGGGCTATGGCTACACCTTC. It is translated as CASSQDWTIGGYGYTF.

The CDR3 region has the DNA TGTGCCAGCACCACTTACAATGAGCAGTTCTTC. Its translation is CASTTYNEQFF. The chain uses TRBV28 and TRBJ2-1; D uncertain. Trimming left V 7 bases short and J 4 bases short, with 5 bases between. Germline lookup yields CDR1 MDHEN and CDR2 SYDVKM. This CDR3 comprises 11 residues.

DNA of the CDR3: TGCGCCAGCAGCGACACTAGGAACAATGAGCAGTTCTTC. It is translated as CASSDTRNNEQFF. V usage is TRBV5-1 and J usage is TRBJ2-1; the D gene is possibly TRBD2 (5 bases). Germline lookup yields CDR1 SGHRS and CDR2 YFSETQ. The ends were cut back, 4 bases at V and 5 bases at J, with 10 bases in the middle. The CDR3 loop spans 13 amino acids. Variable domain in full (rest from reference TRBV5-1 and TRBJ2-1): KAGVTQTPRYLIKTRGQQVTLSCSPISGHRSVSWYQQTPGQGLQFLFEYFSETQRNKGNFPGRFSGRQFSNSRSEMNVSTLELGDSALYLCASSDTRNNEQFFGPGTRLTVL.

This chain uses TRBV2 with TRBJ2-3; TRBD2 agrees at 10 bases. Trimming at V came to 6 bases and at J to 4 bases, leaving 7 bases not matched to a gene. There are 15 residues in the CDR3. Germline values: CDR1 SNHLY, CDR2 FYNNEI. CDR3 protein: CASRFERGGPDTQYF. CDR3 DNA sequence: TGTGCCAGCAGGTTTGAGCGGGGGGGCCCAGATACGCAGTATTTT.

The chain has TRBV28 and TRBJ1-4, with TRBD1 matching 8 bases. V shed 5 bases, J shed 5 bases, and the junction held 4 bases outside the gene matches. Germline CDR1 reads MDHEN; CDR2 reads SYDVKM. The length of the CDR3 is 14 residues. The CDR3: CASSRTGPNEKLFF. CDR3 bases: TGTGCCAGCAGTCGGACAGGGCCAAATGAAAAACTGTTTTTT.

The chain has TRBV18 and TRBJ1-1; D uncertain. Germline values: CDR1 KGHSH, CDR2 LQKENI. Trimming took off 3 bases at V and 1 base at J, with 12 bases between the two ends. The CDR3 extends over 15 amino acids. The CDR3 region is CASSPIGSGNTEAFF. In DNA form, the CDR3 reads TGTGCCAGCTCACCGATAGGATCGGGGAACACTGAAGCTTTCTTT.

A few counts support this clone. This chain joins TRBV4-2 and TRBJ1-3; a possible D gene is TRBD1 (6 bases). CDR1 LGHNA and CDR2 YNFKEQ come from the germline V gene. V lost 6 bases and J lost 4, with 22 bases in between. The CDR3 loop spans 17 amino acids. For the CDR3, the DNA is TGTGCCAGCAGTCGTTCTACAGGGATCTTTGGGGGAAACACCATATATTTT. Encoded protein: CASSRSTGIFGGNTIYF.

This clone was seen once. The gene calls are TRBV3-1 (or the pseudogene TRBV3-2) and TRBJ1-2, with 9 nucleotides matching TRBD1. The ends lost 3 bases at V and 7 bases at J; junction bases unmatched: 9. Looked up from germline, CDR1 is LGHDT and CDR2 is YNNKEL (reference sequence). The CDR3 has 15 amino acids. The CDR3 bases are TGTGCCAGCAGCCACCTACGGGGGACAGGGTTTGGCTACACCTTC. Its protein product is CASSHLRGTGFGYTF.

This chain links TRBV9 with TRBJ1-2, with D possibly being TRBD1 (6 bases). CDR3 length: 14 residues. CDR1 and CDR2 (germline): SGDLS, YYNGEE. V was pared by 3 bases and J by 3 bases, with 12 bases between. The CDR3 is CASSGKDRHYGYTF. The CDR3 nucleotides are TGTGCCAGCAGCGGCAAGGACAGACACTATGGCTACACCTTC.

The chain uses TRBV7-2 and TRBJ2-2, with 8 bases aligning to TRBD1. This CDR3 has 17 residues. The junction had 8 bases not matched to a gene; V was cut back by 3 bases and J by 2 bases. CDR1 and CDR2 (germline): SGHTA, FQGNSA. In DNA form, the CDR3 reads TGTGCCAGCAGCTTGCAGCCGGGACAGGCTAACACCGGGGAGCTGTTTTTT. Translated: CASSLQPGQANTGELFF.

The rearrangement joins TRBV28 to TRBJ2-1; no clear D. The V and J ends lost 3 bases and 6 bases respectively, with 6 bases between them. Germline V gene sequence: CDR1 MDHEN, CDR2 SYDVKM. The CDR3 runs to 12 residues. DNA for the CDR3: TGTGCCAGCAGTTTCCCCTTCAATGAGCAGTTCTTC. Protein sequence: CASSFPFNEQFF.

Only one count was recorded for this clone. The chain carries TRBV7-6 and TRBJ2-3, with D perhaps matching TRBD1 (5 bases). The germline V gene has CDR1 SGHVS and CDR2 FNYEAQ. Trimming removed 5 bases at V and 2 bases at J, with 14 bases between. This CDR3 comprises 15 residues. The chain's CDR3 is CASSPDDRFTDTQYF. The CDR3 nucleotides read TGTGCCAGCAGCCCAGATGACAGATTCACAGATACGCAGTATTTT.

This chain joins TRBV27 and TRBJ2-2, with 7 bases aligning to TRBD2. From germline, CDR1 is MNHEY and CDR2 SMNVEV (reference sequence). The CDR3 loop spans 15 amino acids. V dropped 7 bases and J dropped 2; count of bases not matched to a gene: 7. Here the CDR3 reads CASTSGAGNTGELFF. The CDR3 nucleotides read TGTGCCAGCACGAGCGGGGCGGGAAACACCGGGGAGCTGTTTTTT.